This TCR beta chain derives from a study of T cells in Graves' hyperthyroidism and ophthalmopathy. The overall study: Peripheral blood was collected at initial diagnosis, before any treatment.

Ten or more counts support this clonotype. The length of the CDR3 is 18 residues. Trimming left V 7 bases short and J 4 bases short, with 28 bases between. CDR1 and CDR2 from the germline V gene are MDHEN and SYDVKM. The TCR beta CDR3 regions underwent amplification using RNA transcripts as the source. TCR CDR3 underwent first-round RT-PCR with the HTBI primer set. TCRdb reprocessed the multiplex PCR reads via MiXCR and lists one record per CDR3 protein. The repertoire consists of more than 300,000 distinct CDR3 sequences, with approximately 18% occurring once and the leading ten covering around a third. Patients aged 18 to 65 had newly diagnosed hyperthyroidism that had lasted under 2 months.

The clonotype comes from a woman in her twenties or thirties with Graves' hyperthyroidism that later progressed to Graves' ophthalmopathy. The V call is TRBV28, the J call TRBJ2-5; D perhaps matches TRBD2 (7 bases). Sequenced material: blood. CDR3 DNA: TGTGCCAGCAACCTCAGGGGAGGGTCATCCCGAGGAGGAGAGACCCAGTACTTC. Translation: CASNLRGGSSRGGETQYF.